This T cell receptor beta chain was sequenced in a study of T cells in Graves' hyperthyroidism and ophthalmopathy. Regions amplified from RNA transcripts were the TCR beta CDR3 regions. HTBI primers were employed in a first-round RT-PCR of the TCR CDR3. TCRdb passed the multiplex PCR reads through MiXCR, listing each CDR3 protein once. Counted here are almost 500,000 distinct CDR3 sequences, under 25% occurring once; the ten biggest clones make up less than 65%. About this clonotype: Its antigen is still unknown.

Study-level results: Onset of ophthalmopathy came a median roughly 6.5 months after the model predicted it.

The V end was cut by 5 bases, the J end by 6 bases, with 15 bases between. The CDR3 is made up of 15 amino acids. Germline V gene sequence: CDR1 SGHNT, CDR2 YYREEE (reference sequence). Fresh peripheral blood, roughly 10 ml of it, supplied the PBMCs. V and J are TRBV5-4 and TRBJ1-6; D gene unclear. This receptor was identified in an older woman with Graves' ophthalmopathy. Sequencing used blood. DNA of the CDR3: TGTGCCAGCAGACAACCGGGCAGGAGTAATTCACCCCTCCACTTT. This encodes CASRQPGRSNSPLHF.